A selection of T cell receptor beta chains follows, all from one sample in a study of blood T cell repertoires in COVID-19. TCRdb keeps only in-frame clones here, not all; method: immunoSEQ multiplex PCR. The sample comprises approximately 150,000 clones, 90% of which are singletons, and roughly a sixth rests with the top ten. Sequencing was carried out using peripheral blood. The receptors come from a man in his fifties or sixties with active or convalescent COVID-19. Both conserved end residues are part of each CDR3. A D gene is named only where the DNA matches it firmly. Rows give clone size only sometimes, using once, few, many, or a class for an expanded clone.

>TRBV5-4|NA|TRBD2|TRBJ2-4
CASSPGGWGTKNIQYF
TGTGCCAGCAGCCCGGGGGGTTGGGGAACCAAAAACATTCAGTACTTC
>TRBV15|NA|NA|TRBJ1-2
CATSSISGTLFYGYTF
TGTGCCACCAGCAGTATCTCCGGGACACTCTTCTATGGCTACACCTTC
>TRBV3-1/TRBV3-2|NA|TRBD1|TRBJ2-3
CASSQDSSLQGGETDTQYF
TGTGCCAGCAGCCAAGATTCCAGTCTACAGGGGGGCGAAACAGATACGCAGTATTTT
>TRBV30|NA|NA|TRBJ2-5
CAWNNRETIQETQYF
TGTGCCTGGAATAACAGGGAAACCATCCAAGAGACCCAGTACTTC
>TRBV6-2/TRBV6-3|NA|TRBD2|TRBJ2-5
CASSTFGLAKETQYF
TGTGCCAGCAGCACCTTCGGACTAGCGAAAGAGACCCAGTACTTC
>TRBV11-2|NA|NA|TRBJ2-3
CASSLGRALIDTQYF
TGTGCCAGCAGCTTAGGGAGGGCACTCATTGATACGCAGTATTTT
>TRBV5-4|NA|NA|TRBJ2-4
CASSPDSGVLAKNIQYF
TGTGCCAGCAGCCCGGATTCAGGGGTTCTAGCCAAAAACATTCAGTACTTC
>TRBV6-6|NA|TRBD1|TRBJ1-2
CASSYSTGTYGYTF
TGTGCCAGCAGTTACTCGACAGGGACCTATGGCTACACCTTC
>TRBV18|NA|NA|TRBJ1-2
CASSPPGGRYTF
TGTGCCAGCTCACCGCCCGGGGGTCGCTACACCTTC
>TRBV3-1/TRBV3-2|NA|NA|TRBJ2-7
CASSQGSPYEQYF
TGTGCCAGCAGCCAAGGGAGCCCCTACGAGCAGTACTTC
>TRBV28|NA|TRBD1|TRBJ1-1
CASSLAGGNTEAFF
TGTGCCAGCAGTTTAGCAGGGGGAAACACTGAAGCTTTCTTT
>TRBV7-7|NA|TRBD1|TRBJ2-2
CASSSYGTGGTGELFF
TGTGCCAGCAGCTCATACGGGACAGGGGGCACCGGGGAGCTGTTTTTT
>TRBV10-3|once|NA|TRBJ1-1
CAISVTGRETEAFF
TGTGCCATCAGTGTAACAGGGAGGGAGACTGAAGCTTTCTTT
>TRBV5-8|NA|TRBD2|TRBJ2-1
CASSSTGGGYNEQFF
TGTGCCAGCAGCTCCACCGGGGGGGGCTACAATGAGCAGTTCTTC
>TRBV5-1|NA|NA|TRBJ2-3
CASRTGPQVDTQYF
TGCGCCAGCAGGACAGGCCCCCAGGTAGATACGCAGTATTTT
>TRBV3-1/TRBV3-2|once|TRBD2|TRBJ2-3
CASSQEGRGTDTQYF
TGTGCCAGCAGCCAAGAAGGGCGGGGGACAGATACGCAGTATTTT
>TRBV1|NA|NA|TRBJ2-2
CTSSPRSPNTGELFF
TGCACCAGCAGCCCGAGATCACCAAACACCGGGGAGCTGTTTTTT
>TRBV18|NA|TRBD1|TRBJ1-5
CASSQNPPGTGESNQPQHF
TGTGCCAGCTCACAAAACCCCCCAGGGACAGGGGAAAGCAATCAGCCCCAGCATTTT
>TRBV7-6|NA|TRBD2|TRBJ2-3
CASSPTSGGTDTQYF
TGTGCCAGCAGCCCAACTAGCGGGGGCACAGATACGCAGTATTTT
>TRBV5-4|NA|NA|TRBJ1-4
CASSLDQNNEKLFF
TGTGCCAGCAGCTTGGATCAAAATAATGAAAAACTGTTTTTT
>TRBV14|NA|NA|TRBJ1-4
CASSRQSATNEKLFF
TGTGCCAGCAGCCGACAGAGCGCAACTAATGAAAAACTGTTTTTT
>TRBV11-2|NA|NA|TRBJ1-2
CASSLDQGNYGYTF
TGTGCCAGCAGCCTTGATCAGGGGAACTATGGCTACACCTTC
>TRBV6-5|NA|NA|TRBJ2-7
CASSYGGGASYEQYF
TGTGCCAGCAGTTACGGTGGAGGGGCATCCTACGAGCAGTACTTC
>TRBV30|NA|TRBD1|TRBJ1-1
CAWETGPRNTEAFF
TGTGCCTGGGAGACAGGGCCAAGGAACACTGAAGCTTTCTTT
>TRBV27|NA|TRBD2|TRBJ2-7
CASSRLARSYEQYF
TGTGCCAGCAGCCGACTAGCGCGATCCTACGAGCAGTACTTC
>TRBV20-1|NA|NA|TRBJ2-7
CSAPQGWEQYF
TGCAGTGCACCACAGGGATGGGAGCAGTACTTC
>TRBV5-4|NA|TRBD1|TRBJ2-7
CASSPDRGQIEQYF
TGTGCCAGCAGTCCGGACAGGGGACAGATCGAGCAGTACTTC
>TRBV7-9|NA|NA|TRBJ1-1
CASSSRPGHTEAFF
TGTGCCAGCAGCTCCCGGCCAGGGCACACTGAAGCTTTCTTT
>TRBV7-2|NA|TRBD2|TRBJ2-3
CASSLVLAGPTDTQYF
TGTGCCAGCAGCTTAGTTTTAGCGGGCCCCACAGATACGCAGTATTTT
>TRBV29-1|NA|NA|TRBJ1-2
CSVEQGQGIGGYTF
TGCAGCGTTGAGCAAGGTCAGGGCATCGGTGGCTACACCTTC
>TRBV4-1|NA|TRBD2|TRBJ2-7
CASSDGLAGDEQYF
TGCGCCAGCAGCGATGGACTAGCGGGCGACGAGCAGTACTTC
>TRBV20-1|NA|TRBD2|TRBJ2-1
CSASFLAGGSEQFF
TGCAGTGCTAGTTTCCTAGCGGGAGGCTCGGAGCAGTTCTTC
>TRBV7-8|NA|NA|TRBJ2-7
CASSSRGPIYTEQYF
TGTGCCAGCAGCTCTAGGGGTCCTATATACACCGAGCAGTACTTC
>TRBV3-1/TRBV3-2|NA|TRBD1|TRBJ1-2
CASSQVDRGIGYTF
TGTGCCAGCAGCCAAGTGGACAGGGGGATAGGCTACACCTTC
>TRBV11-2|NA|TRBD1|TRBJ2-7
CASSRGQSSYEQYF
TGTGCCAGCAGCCGGGGACAGAGCTCCTACGAGCAGTACTTC
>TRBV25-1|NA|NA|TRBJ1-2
CASSPDPEGVGGYTF
TGTGCCAGCAGTCCTGACCCCGAGGGCGTGGGCGGCTACACCTTC
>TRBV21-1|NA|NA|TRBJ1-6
CASSERQGVTYNSPLHF
TGTGCCAGCAGCGAACGACAGGGGGTAACCTATAATTCACCCCTCCACTTT
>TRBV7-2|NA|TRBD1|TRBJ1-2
CASSRDRKGGYTF
TGTGCCAGCAGCAGGGACAGAAAAGGCGGCTACACCTTC